The 9 T cell receptor beta chains below all came from one sample that was sequenced in a study of blood T cell repertoires in COVID-19. The table came from immunoSEQ multiplex PCR; TCRdb's copy has only in-frame clones and leaves some out. Counted here are 68,000 or so clones, 70% to 80% occurring once; the ten biggest clones make up 20% to 25%. Sequencing used peripheral blood. The source is a human donor in a cohort sampled during active COVID-19.

CDR3 nucleotides: TGTGCCAGCAGCTGGAAGGTAGCGGGAGCCAATGAGCAGTTCTTC. Encoded protein: CASSWKVAGANEQFF. V gene TRBV5-4 combines with J gene TRBJ2-1; 9 bases match TRBD2. Germline loops: CDR1 SGHNT, CDR2 YYREEE (reference sequence). The CDR3 covers 15 residues. V gave up 3 bases and J gave up 6 bases; unmatched junction bases: 7.

This clone was recorded only once. J is TRBJ2-7 and V is TRBV14, with 11 nucleotides matching TRBD2. The CDR3 totals 15 residues. CDR1 is SGHDN, CDR2 FVKESK, per germline. Trimming cost V 4 bases and J 9 bases; bases outside gene matches: 11. The CDR3: CASSPAGLAATRQYF. As DNA, the CDR3 is TGTGCCAGCAGCCCGGCGGGACTAGCGGCCACGAGGCAGTACTTC.

This clone was counted between two and nine times. The chain recombines TRBV5-1 with TRBJ1-4; D might be TRBD1 (6 bases). Germline V lookup: CDR1 SGHRS, CDR2 YFSETQ. Trimming removed 5 bases at V and 1 base at J, with 12 bases between. The CDR3 contains 15 residues. The CDR3 bases are TGCGCCAGCAGTCCAGGGGACCAAACTAATGAAAAACTGTTTTTT. It encodes CASSPGDQTNEKLFF.

J is TRBJ1-3 and V is TRBV6-5; D gene ambiguous. Germline V CDR1 and CDR2: MNHEY, SVGAGI. The ends were cut back, 7 bases at V and 0 bases at J, with 7 bases in the middle. CDR3 size: 13 residues. The CDR3 sequence: CASKTYSGNTIYF. In DNA, the CDR3 is TGTGCCAGCAAGACTTACTCTGGAAACACCATATATTTT.

The chain carries TRBV11-2 and TRBJ1-2; 10 bases are shared with TRBD1. The length of the CDR3 is 18 residues. Unmatched junction bases numbered 8, after V lost 1 base and J lost 0 bases. Germline CDR1 and CDR2: SGHAT and FQNNGV. The CDR3 reads CASSLGTGGLEANYGYTF. The CDR3 DNA reads TGTGCCAGCAGCTTAGGGACAGGGGGTCTTGAGGCTAACTATGGCTACACCTTC.

CDR3 loop: CASSYSGSSGDEQFF. The CDR3 DNA is TGTGCCAGCAGTTACTCCGGGAGCAGCGGGGATGAGCAGTTCTTC. The chain couples TRBV6-2 or TRBV6-3 to TRBJ2-1; 7 bases align to TRBD2. V gave up 0 bases and J gave up 8 bases; unmatched junction bases: 7. Per the germline V gene, CDR1 is MNHEY and CDR2 is SVGEGT. The CDR3 runs to 15 residues.

The chain is built from TRBV15 and TRBJ2-3; a weak D match, TRBD2 (6 bases). The length of the CDR3 is 16 residues. The V and J ends lost 1 base and 2 bases respectively, with 13 bases between them. Germline-derived CDR1 and CDR2 are LNHNV and YYDKDF (reference sequence). The DNA for the CDR3 is TGTGCCACCAGCAGAGGTACTAGCTATTACACAGATACGCAGTATTTT. Protein: CATSRGTSYYTDTQYF.

This chain links TRBV2 with TRBJ2-7; 8 bases are a match to TRBD1. The CDR3 contains 15 residues. The germline gives CDR1 SNHLY, CDR2 FYNNEI. The ends lost 6 bases at V and 5 bases at J; junction bases unmatched: 12. The CDR3 sequence is CASSGGRQGIDEQYF. The CDR3 DNA follows: TGTGCCAGCAGCGGGGGCAGACAGGGGATCGACGAGCAGTACTTC. The variable domain in full, completed from reference TRBV2 and TRBJ2-7, reads EPEVTQTPSHQVTQMGQEVILRCVPISNHLYFYWYRQILGQKVEFLVSFYNNEISEKSEIFDDQFSVERPDGSNFTLKIRSTKLEDSAMYFCASSGGRQGIDEQYFGPGTRLTVT.

The CDR3: CASSLLESYTF. CDR3 nucleotide sequence: TGTGCCAGCAGCTTACTGGAGAGCTACACCTTC. V usage is TRBV7-2 and J usage is TRBJ1-2, with D unresolved. Germline CDR1 SGHTA, CDR2 FQGNSA. V dropped 2 bases and J dropped 9 bases, with 7 bases sitting between them. The length of the CDR3 is 11 residues.